This T cell receptor beta chain was recovered during a study of T-cell reconstitution after alpha-beta-depleted transplantation in children. V lost 2 bases and J lost 7; bases outside the gene matches: 8. This CDR3 contains 15 residues. The V gene's germline CDR1 is MNHEY and CDR2 SVGEGT. Construction of the TCRbeta library involved unique molecular identifiers. TCRdb called the PCR reads again in MiXCR, with one record for every CDR3 protein. Of approximately 640,000 distinct CDR3 sequences in the sample, around 17% were seen once. The table lists this clonotype with a few counts. Specimen: PBMCs from the stem cell graft donor, collected from the stem cell graft. The V gene is TRBV6-2 or TRBV6-3, the J gene TRBJ1-5; 7 nucleotides line up with TRBD1. The origin of this receptor is a human donor who donated a stem cell graft to a child with acute myeloid leukemia. The CDR3: CASSYEGGGRQPQHF. The CDR3 bases are TGTGCCAGCAGTTACGAGGGAGGGGGCCGCCAGCCCCAGCATTTT.